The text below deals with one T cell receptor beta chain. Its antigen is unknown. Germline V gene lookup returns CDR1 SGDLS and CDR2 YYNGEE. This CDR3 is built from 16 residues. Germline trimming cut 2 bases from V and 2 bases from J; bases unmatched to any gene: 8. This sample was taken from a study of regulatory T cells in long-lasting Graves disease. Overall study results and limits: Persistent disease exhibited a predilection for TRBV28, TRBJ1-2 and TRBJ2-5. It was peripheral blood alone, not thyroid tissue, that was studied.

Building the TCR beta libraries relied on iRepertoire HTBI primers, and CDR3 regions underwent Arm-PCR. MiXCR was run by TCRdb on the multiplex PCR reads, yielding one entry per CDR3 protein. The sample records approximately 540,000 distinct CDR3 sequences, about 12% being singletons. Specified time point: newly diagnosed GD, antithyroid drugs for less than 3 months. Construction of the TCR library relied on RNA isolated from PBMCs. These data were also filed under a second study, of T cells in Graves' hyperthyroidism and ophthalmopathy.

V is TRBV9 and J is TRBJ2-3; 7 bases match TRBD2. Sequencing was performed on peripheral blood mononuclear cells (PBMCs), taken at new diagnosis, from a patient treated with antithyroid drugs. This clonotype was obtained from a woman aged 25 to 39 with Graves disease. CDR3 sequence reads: CASSVGGGPTTDTQYF. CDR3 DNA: TGTGCCAGCAGCGTGGGGGGGGGACCGACCACAGATACGCAGTATTTT.